These 14 T cell receptor beta chains came from one sample sequenced in a study of T cell clonotyping in hematopoietic cell transplantation. Only in-frame clones appear in the TCRdb table, and some are missing; sequencing was by immunoSEQ multiplex PCR. This table holds about 44,000 clones, around 95% found once. The specimen was peripheral blood mononuclear cells. The receptors originated from a woman aged 50 to 65 in good health. Some clones in this sample may be carry-over from other donors' samples.

The genes are TRBV27 and TRBJ2-3; D is possibly TRBD2 (5 bases). The CDR3 sequence is 14 residues long. The germline CDR1 and CDR2 sequences are MNHEY and SMNVEV (reference sequence). Between the trimmed V and J ends, which lost 5 bases and 3 bases, there was a span of 12 bases. CDR3 DNA sequence: TGTGCCAGCAGTGTCTCGAGGGCGACAGATACGCAGTATTTT. The encoded protein is CASSVSRATDTQYF.

This sequence joins TRBV7-8 and TRBJ2-2; possibly TRBD1 for D (6 bases). Looked up from germline, CDR1 is SGHVS and CDR2 is FQNEAQ. Trimming left V 5 bases short and J 7 bases short, with 20 bases between. The CDR3 loop spans 16 amino acids. CDR3 residues: CASSTRIGGVGGELFF. The DNA for the CDR3 is TGTGCCAGCAGCACTAGGATAGGGGGAGTAGGCGGGGAGCTGTTTTTT. Supplemented by reference TRBV7-8 and TRBJ2-2, the full variable domain reads GAGVSQSPRYKVAKRGQDVALRCDPISGHVSLFWYQQALGQGPEFLTYFQNEAQLDKSGLPSDRFFAERPEGSVSTLKIQRTQQEDSAVYLCASSTRIGGVGGELFFGEGSRLTVL.

The genes are TRBV7-8 and TRBJ2-1; 9 nucleotides align to TRBD1. With 4 bases clipped from V and 5 bases from J, the junction kept 18 bases outside the gene matches. The CDR3 spans 19 residues. Per the germline V gene, CDR1 is SGHVS and CDR2 is FQNEAQ. The CDR3 DNA reads as TGTGCCAGCAGCTACCAGCTCGGTCCCGGGACAGGGTACGACAATGAGCAGTTCTTC. This codes for CASSYQLGPGTGYDNEQFF.

This clone has just one count. This chain joins TRBV7-2 and TRBJ2-2; D uncertain. The V and J ends lost 5 bases and 5 bases respectively, with 12 bases between them. The CDR3 has 14 amino acids. Germline V gives CDR1 SGHTA, CDR2 FQGNSA. The chain's CDR3 is CASSPTVYTGELFF. DNA for the CDR3: TGTGCCAGCAGCCCGACGGTATATACCGGGGAGCTGTTTTTT. The entire variable domain, with the rest obtained from reference TRBV7-2 and TRBJ2-2, is as follows: GAGVSQSPSNKVTEKGKDVELRCDPISGHTALYWYRQSLGQGLEFLIYFQGNSAPDKSGLPSDRFSAERTGGSVSTLTIQRTQQEDSAVYLCASSPTVYTGELFFGEGSRLTVL.

J is TRBJ1-1 and V is TRBV7-9; 8 bases are shared with TRBD1. CDR3 length: 14 residues. V shed 7 bases, J shed 6 bases, and the junction held 10 bases outside the gene matches. CDR1 is SEHNR, CDR2 FQNEAQ, per germline (reference sequence). CDR3 DNA: TGTGCCAGCACCCCACTGACAGGGGATTCTGAAGCTTTCTTT. Translating gives CASTPLTGDSEAFF.

The chain couples TRBV7-9 to TRBJ2-2; TRBD1 or TRBD2 may be the D gene (5 bases each). V lost 1 base, J lost 4 bases, and 7 bases lay in between. The CDR3 runs 14 residues. Germline V gene data show CDR1 as SEHNR and CDR2 as FQNEAQ (reference sequence). CDR3 coding DNA: TGTGCCAGCAGCTTAGTTGGGGGCACCGGGGAGCTGTTTTTT. Amino acid sequence: CASSLVGGTGELFF.

V gene TRBV7-2 combines with J gene TRBJ2-7, with D perhaps TRBD2 (5 bases). This CDR3 has 15 residues. Trimming stripped 5 bases from V and 2 bases from J, with 16 bases between. Germline CDR1 is SGHTA and CDR2 is FQGNSA. CDR3 residues: CASSPSRGFAYEQYF. The CDR3 DNA sequence: TGTGCCAGCAGCCCCTCTCGAGGGTTCGCCTACGAGCAGTACTTC.

V is TRBV7-6 and J is TRBJ1-1; D might be TRBD1 (6 bases). Trimming removed 4 bases at V and 5 bases at J, with 14 bases between. The germline CDR1 and CDR2 sequences are SGHVS and FNYEAQ. The CDR3 spans 14 residues. In DNA form, the CDR3 reads TGTGCCAGCAGCTCCGTCAGAGGGGGGACTGAAGCTTTCTTT. This gives the protein CASSSVRGGTEAFF.

This chain links TRBV6-5 with TRBJ1-1, with TRBD1 matching 7 bases. V was clipped by 7 bases and J by 1 base; unmatched bases: 6. In germline, CDR1 is MNHEY, CDR2 SVGAGI. The CDR3 consists of 14 residues. The CDR3 coding sequence is TGTGCCAGCACCCCGAGGGGGCCGAACACTGAAGCTTTCTTT. Protein product: CASTPRGPNTEAFF.

The gene calls are TRBV28 and TRBJ1-2, with 11 bases that match TRBD1. Looked up from germline, CDR1 is MDHEN and CDR2 is SYDVKM. V shed 4 bases, J shed 4 bases, and the junction held 5 bases outside the gene matches. This CDR3 comprises 15 residues. The CDR3, as DNA: TGTGCCAGCAGTTCTTGGGACAGGGGGACCTATGGCTACACCTTC. Amino acids: CASSSWDRGTYGYTF.

This clone has a single count. The chain couples TRBV11-3 to TRBJ1-1, with TRBD1 as a possible D gene (6 bases). Trimming stripped 1 base from V and 7 bases from J, with 7 bases between. The germline CDR1 and CDR2 sequences are SGHNT and YENEEA. CDR3 length: 12 amino acids. CDR3 protein: CASSLGTVEAFF. The CDR3 nucleotides read TGTGCCAGCAGCTTAGGGACAGTTGAAGCTTTCTTT.

CDR3 in DNA: TGTGCCAGCAGCTTTCCAGGGACAGGGGCCTCCACAGATACGCAGTATTTT. Residues: CASSFPGTGASTDTQYF. The chain uses TRBV9 and TRBJ2-3, with TRBD1 matching 10 bases. Looked up from germline, CDR1 is SGDLS and CDR2 is YYNGEE. This CDR3 comprises 17 residues. V shed 4 bases and J 2 bases; nucleotides not matched to a gene: 10.

The chain is built from TRBV7-2 and TRBJ2-5, with TRBD1 matching 8 bases. The DNA matches TRBJ2-7 better at its end, which makes the J call doubtful. The CDR3 contains 14 residues. Looked up from germline, CDR1 is SGHTA and CDR2 is FQGNSA. DNA for the CDR3: TGTGCCAGCAGACCAGGGGGCTTAGGATACGAGCAGTACTTC. This codes for CASRPGGLGYEQYF.

The CDR3, as DNA: TGTGCCAGCAGCCATTTCCTGTCAAATCAGCCCCAGCATTTT. It codes for CASSHFLSNQPQHF. V is TRBV13 and J is TRBJ1-5; D is ambiguous. The CDR3 is made up of 14 amino acids. V lost 5 bases to trimming and J lost 4 bases, with 12 bases between them. The germline CDR1 and CDR2 sequences are PRHDT and FYEKMQ (reference sequence).